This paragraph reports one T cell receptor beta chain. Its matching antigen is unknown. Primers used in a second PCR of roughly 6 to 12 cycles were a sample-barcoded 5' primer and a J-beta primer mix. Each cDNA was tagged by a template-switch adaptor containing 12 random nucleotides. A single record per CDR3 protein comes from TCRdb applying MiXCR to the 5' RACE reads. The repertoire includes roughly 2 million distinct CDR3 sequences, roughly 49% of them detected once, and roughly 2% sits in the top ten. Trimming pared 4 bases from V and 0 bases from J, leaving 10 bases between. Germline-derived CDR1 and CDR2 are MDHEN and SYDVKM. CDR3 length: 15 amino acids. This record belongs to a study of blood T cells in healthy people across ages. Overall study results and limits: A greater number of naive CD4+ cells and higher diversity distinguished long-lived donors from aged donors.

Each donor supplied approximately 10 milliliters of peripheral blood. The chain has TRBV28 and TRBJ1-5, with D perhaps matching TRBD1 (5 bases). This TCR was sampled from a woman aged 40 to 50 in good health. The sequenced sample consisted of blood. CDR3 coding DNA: TGTGCCAGCAGTTCGCCCAGGGTTAGCAATCAGCCCCAGCATTTT. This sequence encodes CASSSPRVSNQPQHF. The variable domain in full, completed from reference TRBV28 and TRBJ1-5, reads DVKVTQSSRYLVKRTGEKVFLECVQDMDHENMFWYRQDPGLGLRLIYFSYDVKMKEKGDIPEGYSVSREKKERFSLILESASTNQTSMYLCASSSPRVSNQPQHFGDGTRLSIL.